The T cell receptor beta chain under discussion was sequenced for a study of blood T cell repertoires in COVID-19. Turning to the study itself: Some COVID-19 samples were acute and others convalescent; all came from the United States, Italy and Spain.

V gave up 0 bases and J gave up 1 base; unmatched junction bases: 2. The CDR3 covers 15 residues. Germline CDR1 reads MNHNY; CDR2 reads SVGAGI (reference sequence). Data came from immunoSEQ multiplex PCR; TCRdb stores just in-frame clones and leaves some out. Of 120,000 or so clones in the sample, 84% were seen once. V gene TRBV6-6 combines with J gene TRBJ1-2; 7 bases fit TRBD1. The TCR was taken from a woman aged 25 to 39 who had recovered from COVID-19. Sequencing was done on a sample of peripheral blood. CDR3 sequence reads: CASSYSTGINYGYTF. The CDR3 DNA sequence: TGTGCCAGCAGTTACTCGACAGGGATTAACTATGGCTACACCTTC.